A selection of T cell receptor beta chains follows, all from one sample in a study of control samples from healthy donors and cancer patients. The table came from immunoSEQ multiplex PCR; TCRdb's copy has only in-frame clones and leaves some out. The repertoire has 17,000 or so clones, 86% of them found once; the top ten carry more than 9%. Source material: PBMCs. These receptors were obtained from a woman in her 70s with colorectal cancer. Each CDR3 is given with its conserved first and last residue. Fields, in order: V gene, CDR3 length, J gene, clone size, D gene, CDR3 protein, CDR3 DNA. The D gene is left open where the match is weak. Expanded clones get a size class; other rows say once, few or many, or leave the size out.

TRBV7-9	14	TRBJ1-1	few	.	CASRYGGVNTEAFF	TGTGCCAGCAGGTATGGAGGGGTGAACACTGAAGCTTTCTTT
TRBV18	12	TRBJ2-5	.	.	CASSPVGETQYF	TGTGCCAGCTCCCCGGTTGGGGAGACCCAGTACTTC
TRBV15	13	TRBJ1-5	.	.	CATRMGVDQPQHF	TGTGCCACCAGAATGGGGGTCGATCAGCCCCAGCATTTT
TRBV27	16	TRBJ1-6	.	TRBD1	CASKPQGRAYNSPLHF	TGTGCCAGCAAACCACAGGGGAGGGCCTATAATTCACCCCTCCACTTT
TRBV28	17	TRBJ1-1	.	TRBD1	CASSFLGQGEEGTEAFF	TGTGCCAGCAGTTTCTTGGGACAGGGGGAGGAGGGTACTGAAGCTTTCTTT
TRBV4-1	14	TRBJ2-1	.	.	CASRFYSSYNEQFF	TGCGCCAGCAGGTTTTACAGCTCCTACAATGAGCAGTTCTTC
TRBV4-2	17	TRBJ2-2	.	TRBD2	CASSQDWSGGVTGELFF	TGTGCCAGCAGCCAAGATTGGAGCGGGGGGGTAACCGGGGAGCTGTTTTTT
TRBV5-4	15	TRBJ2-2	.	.	CASSLEGTATGELFF	TGTGCCAGCAGCTTGGAAGGTACAGCCACCGGGGAGCTGTTTTTT
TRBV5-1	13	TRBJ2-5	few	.	CASSPGGGETQYF	TGCGCCAGCAGCCCCGGGGGTGGGGAGACCCAGTACTTC
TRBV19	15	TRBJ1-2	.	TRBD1	CASTTWNRQGDGYTF	TGTGCCAGTACCACCTGGAATCGACAGGGCGATGGCTACACCTTC
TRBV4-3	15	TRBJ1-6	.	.	CASSQARNYNSPLHF	TGCGCCAGCAGCCAAGCCCGGAACTATAATTCACCCCTCCACTTT
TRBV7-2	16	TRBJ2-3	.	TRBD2	CASSLQSQSGRDTQYF	TGTGCCAGCAGCTTACAGAGTCAAAGCGGGAGAGATACGCAGTATTTT
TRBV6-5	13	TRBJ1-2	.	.	CASSPQGPYGYTF	TGTGCCAGCAGCCCACAGGGACCCTATGGCTACACCTTC
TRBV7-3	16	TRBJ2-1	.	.	CASSLKRGSSYNEQFF	TGTGCCAGCAGCTTAAAACGGGGAAGCTCCTACAATGAGCAGTTCTTC
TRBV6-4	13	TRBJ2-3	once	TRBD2	CASGAGHTDTQYF	TGTGCGAGCGGGGCAGGCCACACAGATACGCAGTATTTT
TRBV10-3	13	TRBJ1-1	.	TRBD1	CAIRTGGITEAFF	TGTGCCATCAGGACAGGGGGTATCACTGAAGCTTTCTTT
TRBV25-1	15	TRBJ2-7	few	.	CASSEWGGQGYEQYF	TGTGCCAGCAGTGAATGGGGGGGCCAGGGTTACGAGCAGTACTTC
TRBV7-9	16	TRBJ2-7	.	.	CASSLERLGSSYEQYF	TGTGCCAGCAGCTTGGAGAGGTTGGGAAGCTCCTACGAGCAGTACTTC
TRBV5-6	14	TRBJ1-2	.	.	CASSPNRQVYGYTF	TGTGCCAGCAGCCCAAACAGACAGGTTTATGGCTACACCTTC
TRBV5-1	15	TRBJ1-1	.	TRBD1	CASSPRQGAGTEAFF	TGCGCCAGCAGCCCAAGACAGGGGGCGGGAACTGAAGCTTTCTTT
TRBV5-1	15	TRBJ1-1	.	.	CASSLAGALGTEAFF	TGCGCCAGCAGCTTGGCGGGGGCCTTGGGAACTGAAGCTTTCTTT
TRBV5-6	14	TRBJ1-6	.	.	CASSLGRSPRDLHF	TGTGCCAGCAGCTTGGGCCGGTCCCCCCGTGACCTCCACTTT
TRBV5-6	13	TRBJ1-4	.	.	CASSQDQGEKLFF	TGTGCCAGCAGCCAGGACCAAGGGGAAAAACTGTTTTTT
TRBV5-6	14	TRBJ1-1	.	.	CASSQGLSNTEAFF	TGTGCCAGCAGTCAGGGACTGAGTAATACTGAAGCTTTCTTT
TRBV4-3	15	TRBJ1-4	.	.	CASSQGQGTDEKLFF	TGCGCCAGCAGCCAAGGCCAGGGGACGGATGAAAAACTGTTTTTT
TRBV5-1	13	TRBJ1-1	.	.	CASSRGAHTEAFF	TGCGCCAGCAGCAGGGGGGCTCACACTGAAGCTTTCTTT
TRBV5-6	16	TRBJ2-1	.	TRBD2	CASSSIAGGPYNEQFF	TGTGCCAGCAGCTCCATAGCGGGGGGACCCTACAATGAGCAGTTCTTC
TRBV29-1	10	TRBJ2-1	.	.	CSAGGNEQFF	TGCAGCGCTGGGGGGAATGAGCAGTTCTTC
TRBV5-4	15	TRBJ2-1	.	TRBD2	CASSPGLNSYNEQFF	TGTGCCAGCAGCCCGGGACTAAATTCCTACAATGAGCAGTTCTTC
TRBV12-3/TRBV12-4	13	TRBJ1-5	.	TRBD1	CASSLTGNQPQHF	TGTGCCAGCAGTTTGACAGGGAATCAGCCCCAGCATTTT
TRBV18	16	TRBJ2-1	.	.	CASSPRADEFYNEQFF	TGTGCCAGCTCACCACGGGCAGACGAATTCTACAATGAGCAGTTCTTC
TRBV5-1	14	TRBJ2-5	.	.	CASSLAAVQETQYF	TGCGCCAGCAGCTTGGCGGCGGTTCAAGAGACCCAGTACTTC
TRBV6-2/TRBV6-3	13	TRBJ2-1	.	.	CASSYLGPNEQFF	TGTGCCAGCAGTTACCTGGGGCCCAATGAGCAGTTCTTC
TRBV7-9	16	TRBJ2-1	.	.	CASKKSGLSSYNEQFF	TGTGCCAGCAAAAAAAGCGGGTTGAGCTCCTACAATGAGCAGTTCTTC
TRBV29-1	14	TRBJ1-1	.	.	CSAANPQGGTEAFF	TGCAGCGCCGCGAACCCCCAGGGAGGGACTGAAGCTTTCTTT
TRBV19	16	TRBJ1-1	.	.	CASSPLGGPGNTEAFF	TGTGCCAGTAGTCCCCTCGGGGGGCCCGGGAACACTGAAGCTTTCTTT